The 3 T cell receptor beta chains below all came from one sample that was sequenced in a study of blood T cell repertoires in COVID-19. Only in-frame clones appear in the TCRdb table, and some are missing; sequencing was by immunoSEQ multiplex PCR. The data contain around 200,000 clones, 88% of them singletons. The sequencing input was PBMCs or T cells enriched from blood (not recorded which). The receptors here all came from a woman in her 30s who had recovered from COVID-19.

This clone was seen only a few times. The chain's CDR3 is CASSARTSSYNSPLHF. CDR3 bases: TGTGCCAGCAGCGCCCGAACTAGCTCCTATAATTCACCCCTCCACTTT. The J gene is TRBJ1-6, the V gene TRBV5-5, with D unclear. In germline, CDR1 is SGHKS, CDR2 YYEKEE (reference sequence). The CDR3 sequence is 16 residues long. Between the trimmed V and J ends, which lost 4 bases and 0 bases, there was a span of 11 bases.

This chain uses TRBV19 with TRBJ1-2, with TRBD1 identical over 7 bases. After removal of 2 bases from V and 1 base from J, the junction contained 4 bases not matched to a gene. The CDR3 consists of 15 residues. Looked up from germline, CDR1 is LNHDA and CDR2 is SQIVND (reference sequence). The CDR3 reads CASSIKDRLNYGYTF. CDR3 coding DNA: TGTGCCAGTAGTATAAAGGACAGGCTTAACTATGGCTACACCTTC.

The chain joins TRBV10-3 to TRBJ1-4, with D tentatively TRBD1 (5 bases). V was pared by 2 bases and J by 8 bases, with 9 bases between. CDR3 size: 13 residues. Germline assignment: CDR1 ENHRY and CDR2 SYGVKD. The chain's CDR3 is CAISEPGGEKLFF. CDR3 sequence (DNA): TGTGCCATCAGTGAGCCCGGGGGGGAAAAACTGTTTTTT.